This record covers a single TCR beta chain. These data originate in a study of blood T cell repertoires in COVID-19. Study-level background: Material from acute and convalescent COVID-19 was sourced from the United States, Italy and Spain.

The CDR3 covers 14 residues. Trimming removed 5 bases at V and 8 bases at J, with 13 bases between. The germline gives CDR1 MNHEY, CDR2 SVGAGI. Per the original methods: The authors estimated nucleated cell counts from reference gene primer amplification. Profiling relied on immunoSEQ multiplex PCR, and the TCRdb table lists in-frame clones only, not all of them. That table is the source of V, J and clone size, and D and trimming were worked out from the DNA. The sample lists about 76,000 clones, 90% occurring once. Input material: peripheral blood. The rearrangement uses TRBV6-5 and TRBJ1-6; no clear D gene. This TCR derives from a man in his fifties or sixties with acute or convalescent COVID-19. The CDR3 is CASSQTPGHSPLHF. CDR3 DNA: TGTGCCAGCAGTCAGACACCTGGGCATTCACCCCTCCACTTT.